This T cell receptor beta chain was captured by sequencing in a study of blood T cells in healthy people across ages. Through a sample-barcoded 5' primer and a J-beta primer mix, a second PCR was run for about 7 to 12 cycles. TCRdb reprocessed the 5' RACE reads with MiXCR, giving one entry per CDR3 protein. The sample lists hundreds of thousands of distinct CDR3 sequences; just over 55% were seen once. Per germline, CDR1 SQVTM and CDR2 ANQGSEA. The CDR3 is made up of 12 amino acids. Trimming stripped 3 bases from V and 6 bases from J, with 10 bases between. This clonotype has at least ten counts. The sequence derives from a man aged 40-50 years in good health. This sequence joins TRBV29-1 and TRBJ2-3; no clear D gene. The sequenced sample consisted of blood. The CDR3 bases are TGCAGCGTTGACCTCAGCAGGGATACGCAGTATTTT. Translation gives CSVDLSRDTQYF.